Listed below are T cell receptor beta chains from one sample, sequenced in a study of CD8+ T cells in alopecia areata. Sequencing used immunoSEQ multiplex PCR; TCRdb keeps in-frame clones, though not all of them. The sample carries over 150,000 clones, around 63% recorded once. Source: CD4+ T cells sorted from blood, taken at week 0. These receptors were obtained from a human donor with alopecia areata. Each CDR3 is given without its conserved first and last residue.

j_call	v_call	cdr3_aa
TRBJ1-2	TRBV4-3	ASSQDRTNYGYT
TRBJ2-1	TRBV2	ASGLSEQF
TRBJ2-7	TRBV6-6	ASSSSGGWNEQY
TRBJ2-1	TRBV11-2	ASLHGGAINEQF
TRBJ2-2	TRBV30	AWGQSRTGELF
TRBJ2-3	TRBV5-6	ASSLDRDGDTQY
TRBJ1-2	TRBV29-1	SVDGEAGYGYT
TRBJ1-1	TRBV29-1	SARGNTEAF
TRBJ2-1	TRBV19	ASSIQYNEQF
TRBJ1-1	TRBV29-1	SVEERDAYLAF
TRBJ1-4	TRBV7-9	ASSLAAISTNEKLF
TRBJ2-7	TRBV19	ASSIDSPVRANLYEQY
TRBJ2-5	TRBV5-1	ASNAKGGETQY
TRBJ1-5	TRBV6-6	ASGSNQPQH
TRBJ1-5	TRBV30	AWSALGGSNQPQH
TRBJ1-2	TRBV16	ASSQSDGYT
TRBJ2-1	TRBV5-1	ASSLGPGKGNNEQF
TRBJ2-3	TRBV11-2	ASSPLVGTDTQY
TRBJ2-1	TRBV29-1	SASVSGAPGQF
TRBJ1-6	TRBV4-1	ASSPFVTDYNSPLH
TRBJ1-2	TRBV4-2	ASSQDGWQGVGYT
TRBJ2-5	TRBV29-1	SVARETQY
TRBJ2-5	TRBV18	ASSPLGQRETQY
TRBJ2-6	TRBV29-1	SVAPRYGANVLT
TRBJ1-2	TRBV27	ASSPSTGTNYGYT
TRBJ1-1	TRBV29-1	SVYGTDAMNTEAF
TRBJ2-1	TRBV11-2	ASKGYNEQF
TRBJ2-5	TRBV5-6	ASRSRGGETQY
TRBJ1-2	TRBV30	AWSARGVWYGYT
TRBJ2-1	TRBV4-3	ASSQDPGQGRVNEQF
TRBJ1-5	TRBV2	ASSAGQGSQPQH
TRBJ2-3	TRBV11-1	ASSLWQPNGDTQY
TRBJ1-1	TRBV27	ASSRTRIRTAQNTEAF
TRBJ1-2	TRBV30	ACRGTGGYGYT
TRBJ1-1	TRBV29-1	SVAGQLSTEAF
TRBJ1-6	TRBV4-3	ASSQVQGFGSPLH
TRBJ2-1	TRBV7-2	ASSRLAEHEQF
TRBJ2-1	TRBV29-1	SVGDRGDNEQF
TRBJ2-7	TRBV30	AWRAPYEQY
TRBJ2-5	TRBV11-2	ASSLGTGQETQY
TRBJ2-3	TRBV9	ASSARDRGNTDTQY
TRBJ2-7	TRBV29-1	SVPGGSSPYEQY
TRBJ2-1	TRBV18	ASSPSGVQGLNEQF
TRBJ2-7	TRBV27	ASSKDHSYEQY
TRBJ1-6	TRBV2	ASSETLGVSSPLH
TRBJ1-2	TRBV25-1	ASGSRENYGYT
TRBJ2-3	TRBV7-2	ASSSLRAGGTNTQY
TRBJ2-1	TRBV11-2	ASTPRGTSNEQF
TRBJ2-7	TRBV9	ASSPVSGAAYEQY
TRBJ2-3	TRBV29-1	SARSGGGFADTQY